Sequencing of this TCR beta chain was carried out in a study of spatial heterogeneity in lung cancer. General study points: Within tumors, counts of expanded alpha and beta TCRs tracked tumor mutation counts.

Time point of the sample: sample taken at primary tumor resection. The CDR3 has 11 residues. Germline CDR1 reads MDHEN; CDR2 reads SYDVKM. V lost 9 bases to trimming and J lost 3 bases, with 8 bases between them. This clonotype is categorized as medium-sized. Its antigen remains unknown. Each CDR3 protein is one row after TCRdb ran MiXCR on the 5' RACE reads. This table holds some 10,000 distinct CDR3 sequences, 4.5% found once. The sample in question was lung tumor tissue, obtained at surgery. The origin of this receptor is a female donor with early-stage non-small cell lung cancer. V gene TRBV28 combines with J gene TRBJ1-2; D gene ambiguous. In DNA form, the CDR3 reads TGTGCCAGTGTAACGGACTATGGCTACACCTTC. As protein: CASVTDYGYTF.